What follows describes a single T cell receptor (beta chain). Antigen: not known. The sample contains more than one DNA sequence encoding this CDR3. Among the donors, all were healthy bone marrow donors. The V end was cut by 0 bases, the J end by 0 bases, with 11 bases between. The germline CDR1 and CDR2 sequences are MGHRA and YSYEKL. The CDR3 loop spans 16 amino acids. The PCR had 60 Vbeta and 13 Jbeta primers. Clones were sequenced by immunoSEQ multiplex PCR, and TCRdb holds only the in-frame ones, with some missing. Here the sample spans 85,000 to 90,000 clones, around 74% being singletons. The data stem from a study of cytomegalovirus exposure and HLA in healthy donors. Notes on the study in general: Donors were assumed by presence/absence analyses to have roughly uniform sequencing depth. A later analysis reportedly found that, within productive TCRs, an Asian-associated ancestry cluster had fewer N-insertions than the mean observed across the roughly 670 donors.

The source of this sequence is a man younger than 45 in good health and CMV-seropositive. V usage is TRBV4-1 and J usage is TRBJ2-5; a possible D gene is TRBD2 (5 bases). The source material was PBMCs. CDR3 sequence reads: CASSQDSGYYQETQYF. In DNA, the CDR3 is TGCGCCAGCAGCCAAGATTCGGGGTACTACCAAGAGACCCAGTACTTC.